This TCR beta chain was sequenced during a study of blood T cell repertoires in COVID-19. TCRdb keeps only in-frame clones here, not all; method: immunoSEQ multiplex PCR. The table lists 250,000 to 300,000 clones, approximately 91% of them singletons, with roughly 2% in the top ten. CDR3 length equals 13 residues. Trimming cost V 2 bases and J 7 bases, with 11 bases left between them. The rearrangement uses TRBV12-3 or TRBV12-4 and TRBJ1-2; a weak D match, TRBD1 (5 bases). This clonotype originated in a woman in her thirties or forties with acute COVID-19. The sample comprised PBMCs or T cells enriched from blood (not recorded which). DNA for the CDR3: TGTGCCAGCAGTTTACGGTGGAGGGGTGGCTACACCTTC. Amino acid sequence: CASSLRWRGGYTF.